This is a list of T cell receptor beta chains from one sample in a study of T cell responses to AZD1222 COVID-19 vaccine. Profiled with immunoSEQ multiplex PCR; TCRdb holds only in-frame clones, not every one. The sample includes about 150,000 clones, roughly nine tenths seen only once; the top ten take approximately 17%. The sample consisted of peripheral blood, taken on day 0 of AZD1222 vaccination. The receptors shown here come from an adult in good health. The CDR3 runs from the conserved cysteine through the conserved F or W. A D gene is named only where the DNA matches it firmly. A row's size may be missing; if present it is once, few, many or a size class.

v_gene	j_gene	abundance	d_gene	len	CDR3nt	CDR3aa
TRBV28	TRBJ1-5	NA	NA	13	TGTGCCAGCACCGGGACACGCAATCAGCCCCAGCATTTT	CASTGTRNQPQHF
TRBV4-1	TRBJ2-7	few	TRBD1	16	TGCGCCAGCAGCCACCTCGGAGGACAGGCCTCCTACGAGCAGTACTTC	CASSHLGGQASYEQYF
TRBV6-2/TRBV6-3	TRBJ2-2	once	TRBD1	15	TGTGCCAGCACCCCCCGGGACAGGGATGCCGGGGAGCTGTTTTTT	CASTPRDRDAGELFF
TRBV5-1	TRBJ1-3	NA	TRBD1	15	TGCGCCAGCAGCCCCCAGGGGGGCTCTGGAAACACCATATATTTT	CASSPQGGSGNTIYF
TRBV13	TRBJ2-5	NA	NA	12	TGTGCCAGCAGCTTAACACGGGAGACCCAGTACTTC	CASSLTRETQYF
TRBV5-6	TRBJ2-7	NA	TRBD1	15	TGTGCCAGCAGCTTTGGCGGGACAGGTCTATACGAGCAGTACTTC	CASSFGGTGLYEQYF
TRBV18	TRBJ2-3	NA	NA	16	TGTGCCAGCTCACCACCGGGGGCTGGTAGCACAGATACGCAGTATTTT	CASSPPGAGSTDTQYF
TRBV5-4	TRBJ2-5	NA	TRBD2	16	TGTGCCAGCAGCCGTACAGCGGGAAGGTACCAAGAGACCCAGTACTTC	CASSRTAGRYQETQYF
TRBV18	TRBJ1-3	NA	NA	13	TGTGCCAGCTCACCATCGGGTGGAAACACCATATATTTT	CASSPSGGNTIYF
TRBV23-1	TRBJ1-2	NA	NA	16	TGCGCCAGCAGTCAATACGAGCCTAAGGGGGACTATGGCTACACCTTC	CASSQYEPKGDYGYTF
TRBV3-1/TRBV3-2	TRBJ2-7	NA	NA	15	TGTGCCAGCAGCCAATTTTTTGCCGCGGACTACGAGCAGTACTTC	CASSQFFAADYEQYF
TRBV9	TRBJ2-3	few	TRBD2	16	TGTGCCAGCAGCGTAGGTCCGGGAGGGGGCACAGATACGCAGTATTTT	CASSVGPGGGTDTQYF
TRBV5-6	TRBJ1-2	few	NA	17	TGTGCCAGCAGCTTGGATCGAAACAGCCTCATACGGGTTGGCTACACCTTC	CASSLDRNSLIRVGYTF
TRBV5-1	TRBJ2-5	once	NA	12	TGCGCCAGCGGGGAGGACCAAGAGACCCAGTACTTC	CASGEDQETQYF
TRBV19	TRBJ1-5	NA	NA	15	TGTGCCAGTAGTATGTCTGTTGGGTTCGGGCAGCCCCAGCATTTT	CASSMSVGFGQPQHF
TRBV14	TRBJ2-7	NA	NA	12	TGTGCCAGCAGCCAAGACACCCTCGAGCAGTACTTC	CASSQDTLEQYF
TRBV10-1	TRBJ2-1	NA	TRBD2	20	TGCGCCAGCAGTGAATTAGTTACTAGCGGGAGGTTTAGCTCCTACAATGAGCAGTTCTTC	CASSELVTSGRFSSYNEQFF
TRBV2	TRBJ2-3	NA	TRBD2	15	TGTGCCAGCAGTGAGACTAGCGCCCGCACAGATACGCAGTATTTT	CASSETSARTDTQYF
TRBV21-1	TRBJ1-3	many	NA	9	TGTGCCGGGGGAAACACCATATATTTT	CAGGNTIYF
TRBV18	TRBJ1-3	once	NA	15	TGTGCCAGCTCACCTGGCTCAAACTCTGGAAACACCATATATTTT	CASSPGSNSGNTIYF
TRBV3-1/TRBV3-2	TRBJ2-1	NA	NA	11	TGTGCCAGCAGCTCCGGCAATGAGCAGTTCTTC	CASSSGNEQFF
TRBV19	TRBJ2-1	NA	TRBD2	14	TGTGCCAGTAGTCCGGGGGGCTCCTACAATGAGCAGTTCTTC	CASSPGGSYNEQFF
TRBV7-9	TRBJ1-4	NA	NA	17	TGTGCCAGCAGCTCATCGCTAGGGGGTTACCAACCCGAAAAACTGTTTTTT	CASSSSLGGYQPEKLFF
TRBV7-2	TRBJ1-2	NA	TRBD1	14	TGTGCCAGCAGCTTAGCAGGGGGCGCGTATGGCTACACCTTC	CASSLAGGAYGYTF
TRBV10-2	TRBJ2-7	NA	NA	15	TGCGCCAGCAGTGAGGTAAGGGCCGGCCACATCGAGCAGTACTTC	CASSEVRAGHIEQYF
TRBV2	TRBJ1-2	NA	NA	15	TGTGCCAGCAGTGAAATGGGGCGAAGCCACTATGGCTACACCTTC	CASSEMGRSHYGYTF
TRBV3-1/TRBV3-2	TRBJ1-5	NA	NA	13	TGTGCCAGCAGCCAAGGGTTGGAGCAGCCCCAGCATTTT	CASSQGLEQPQHF
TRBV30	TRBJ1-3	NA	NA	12	TGTGCCTGGAGTAGTTCTGGAAACACCATATATTTT	CAWSSSGNTIYF
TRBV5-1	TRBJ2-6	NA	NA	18	TGCGCCAGCAGCCTCCGGGCTTCGTCGTACTCTGGGGCCAACGTCCTGACTTTC	CASSLRASSYSGANVLTF
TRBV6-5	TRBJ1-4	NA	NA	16	TGTGCCAGCAGTTACTCGCCCACAGCATTGGGGGAAAAACTGTTTTTT	CASSYSPTALGEKLFF
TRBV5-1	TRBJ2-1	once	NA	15	TGCGCCAGCAGCTTGGGCTCGGGAGTCTACAATGAGCAGTTCTTC	CASSLGSGVYNEQFF
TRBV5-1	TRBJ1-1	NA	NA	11	TGCGCCAGCAGCTTGAGTGGGGAGCCTTTCTTT	CASSLSGEPFF
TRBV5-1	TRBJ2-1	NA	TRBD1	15	TGCGCCAGCAGCACCGGGACAGGGGGATACAATGAGCAGTTCTTC	CASSTGTGGYNEQFF
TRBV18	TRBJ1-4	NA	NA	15	TGTGCCAGCTCACCACAGGAGGGAATTAATGAAAAACTGTTTTTT	CASSPQEGINEKLFF
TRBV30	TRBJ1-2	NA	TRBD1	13	TGTGCCTGGAGTGCCGGGACAGGGGGGGGCTACACCTTC	CAWSAGTGGGYTF
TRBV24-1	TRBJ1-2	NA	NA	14	TGTGCCACCAGTGACCCCCCCCAGGCCTATGGCTACACCTTC	CATSDPPQAYGYTF
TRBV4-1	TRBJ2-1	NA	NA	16	TGCGCCAGCAGCGGAACACTAGGCGACTCCTACAATGAGCAGTTCTTC	CASSGTLGDSYNEQFF
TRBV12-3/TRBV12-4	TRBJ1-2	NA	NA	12	TGTGCCAGCAGTTTTTGGGCGGCTGGCTACACCTTC	CASSFWAAGYTF
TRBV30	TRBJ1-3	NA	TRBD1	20	TGTGCCTGGAGTGCCGCTCGGGGGACAGGGCGGGCAATACGAGGAAACACCATATATTTT	CAWSAARGTGRAIRGNTIYF
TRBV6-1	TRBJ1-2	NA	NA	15	TGTGCCAGCAGTGAACACCGGGGACAATGGGTGGGCTACACCTTC	CASSEHRGQWVGYTF
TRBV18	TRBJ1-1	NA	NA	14	TGTGCCAGCTTCCCGGGACAAGGACTTGTCGCAGCTTTCTTT	CASFPGQGLVAAFF
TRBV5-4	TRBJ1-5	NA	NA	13	TGTGCCAGCAGCTGGGACGGAAAACAGCCCCAGCATTTT	CASSWDGKQPQHF
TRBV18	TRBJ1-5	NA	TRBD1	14	TGTGCCAGCTCACCAGGGACAGGCGATCAGCCCCAGCATTTT	CASSPGTGDQPQHF
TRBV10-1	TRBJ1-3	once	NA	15	TGCGCCAGCAGTGAGTCTTGGGGGTCTGGAAACACCATATATTTT	CASSESWGSGNTIYF
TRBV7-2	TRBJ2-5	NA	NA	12	TGTGCCAGCAGCGTTCTCGGGACCGGCTCGTACTTC	CASSVLGTGSYF
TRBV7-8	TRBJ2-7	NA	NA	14	TGTGCCAGCAGCTTAGGCAGGGCAAAGTACGAGCAGTACTTC	CASSLGRAKYEQYF
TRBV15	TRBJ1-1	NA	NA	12	TGTGCCACCAGCAGAAGTGGGACTGAAGCTTTCTTT	CATSRSGTEAFF
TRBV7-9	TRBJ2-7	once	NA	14	TGTGCCAGCAGCCCAAACCCTGGGGGATACGAGCAGTACTTC	CASSPNPGGYEQYF
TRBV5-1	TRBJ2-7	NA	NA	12	TGCGCCAGCAACTTGGACGGAGACGAGCAGTACTTC	CASNLDGDEQYF
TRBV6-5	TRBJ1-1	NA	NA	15	TGTGCCAGCAGTTACTCGTGGACAATGAACACTGAAGCTTTCTTT	CASSYSWTMNTEAFF
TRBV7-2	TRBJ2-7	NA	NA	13	TGTGCCAGCAGCTTGATGGCAGCTGGCGAGCAGTACTTC	CASSLMAAGEQYF
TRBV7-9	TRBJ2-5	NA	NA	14	TGTGCCAGCAGCCGTACTACAGGGTCAGAGACCCAGTACTTC	CASSRTTGSETQYF
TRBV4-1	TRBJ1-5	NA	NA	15	TGCGCCAGCAGGCCCCAAGAACGGATTGATCAGCCCCAGCATTTT	CASRPQERIDQPQHF
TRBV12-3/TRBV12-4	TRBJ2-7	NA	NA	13	TGTGCCAGCAGTTTAGGGGGTAGGTACGAGCAGTACTTC	CASSLGGRYEQYF
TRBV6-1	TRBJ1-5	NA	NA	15	TGTGCCAGCAGCCGGGGGGGGCAGGGCAATCAGCCCCAGCATTTT	CASSRGGQGNQPQHF
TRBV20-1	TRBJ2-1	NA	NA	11	TGCAGTGCTAGTCGAGGTGGTGAGCAGTTCTTC	CSASRGGEQFF
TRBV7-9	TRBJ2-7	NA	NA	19	TGTGCCAGCAGCTTCTCCCCCGGGACGGATCACCCCAATCCCTACGAGCAGTACTTC	CASSFSPGTDHPNPYEQYF
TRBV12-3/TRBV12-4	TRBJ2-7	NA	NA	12	TGTGCCAGCAGTTTGGGGGGTCCCGAGCAGTACTTC	CASSLGGPEQYF
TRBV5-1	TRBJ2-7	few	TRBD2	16	TGCGCCAGCAGCTTACCCGGATCTAGCGGGATGTACGAGCAGTACTTC	CASSLPGSSGMYEQYF